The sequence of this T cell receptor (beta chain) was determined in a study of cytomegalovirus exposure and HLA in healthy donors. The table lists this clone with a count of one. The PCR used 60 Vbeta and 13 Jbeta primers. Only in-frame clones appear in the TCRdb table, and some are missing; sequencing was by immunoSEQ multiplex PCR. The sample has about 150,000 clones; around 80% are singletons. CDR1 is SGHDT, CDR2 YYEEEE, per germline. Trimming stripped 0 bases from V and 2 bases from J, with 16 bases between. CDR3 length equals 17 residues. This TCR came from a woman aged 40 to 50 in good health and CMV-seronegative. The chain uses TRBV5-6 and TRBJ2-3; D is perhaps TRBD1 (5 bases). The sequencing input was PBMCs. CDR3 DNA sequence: TGTGCCAGCAGCTTGGGGGTTGGGGCAGGCTACACAGATACGCAGTATTTT. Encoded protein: CASSLGVGAGYTDTQYF.